This TCR beta chain was captured by sequencing in a study of blood T cell repertoires in COVID-19. At the level of the study: Acute and convalescent COVID-19 samples came from the United States, Italy and Spain. PBMCs, B-cell-depleted T cells, or T cells were the source of the cDNA or gDNA that made up the material.

The CDR3 is 12 amino acids. Trimming left V 5 bases short and J 7 bases short, with 8 bases between. Per the germline V gene, CDR1 is LGHNA and CDR2 is YSLEER. This clone was seen once. In the original workflow: Nucleated cell counts were estimated from reference gene primer amplification. Data came from immunoSEQ multiplex PCR; TCRdb stores just in-frame clones and leaves some out. The DNA gave D and trimming, while V, J and clone size come from that table. This sample has 120,000 or so clones; just over 85% occur once, and the top ten carry 0.75% to 0.9%. The sequence came from a woman in her fifties or sixties with active or convalescent COVID-19. V usage is TRBV4-3 and J usage is TRBJ2-2; a weak D match, TRBD2 (5 bases). The sample was peripheral blood. The DNA of the CDR3 is TGCGCCAGCAGCAGCGGAGTCGGGGAGCTGTTTTTT. Protein sequence: CASSSGVGELFF.